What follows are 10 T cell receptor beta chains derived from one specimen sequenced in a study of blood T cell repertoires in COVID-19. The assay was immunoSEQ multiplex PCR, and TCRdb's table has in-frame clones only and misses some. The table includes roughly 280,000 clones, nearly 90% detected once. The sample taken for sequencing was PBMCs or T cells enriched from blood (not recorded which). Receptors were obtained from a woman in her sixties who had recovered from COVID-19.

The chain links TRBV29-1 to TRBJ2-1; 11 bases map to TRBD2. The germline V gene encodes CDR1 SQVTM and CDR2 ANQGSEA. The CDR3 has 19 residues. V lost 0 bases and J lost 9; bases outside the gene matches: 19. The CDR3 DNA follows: TGCAGCGTTGAAGATTTGGTAGCGGGAGGGCCAATTAATTTAGGTGAGCAGTTCTTC. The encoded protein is CSVEDLVAGGPINLGEQFF.

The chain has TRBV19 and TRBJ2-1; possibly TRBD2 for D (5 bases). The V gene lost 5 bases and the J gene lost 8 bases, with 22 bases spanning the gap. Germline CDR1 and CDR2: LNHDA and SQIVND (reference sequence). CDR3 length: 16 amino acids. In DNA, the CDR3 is TGTGCCAGTAGTTCCCATGTAGAGGGTTCCGACCATGAGCAGTTCTTC. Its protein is CASSSHVEGSDHEQFF.

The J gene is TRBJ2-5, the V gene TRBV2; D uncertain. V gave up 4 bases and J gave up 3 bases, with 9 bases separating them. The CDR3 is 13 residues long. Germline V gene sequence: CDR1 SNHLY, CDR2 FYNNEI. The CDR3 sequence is CASSGYTEETQYF. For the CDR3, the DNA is TGTGCCAGCAGTGGGTACACCGAAGAGACCCAGTACTTC. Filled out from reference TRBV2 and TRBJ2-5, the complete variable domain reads EPEVTQTPSHQVTQMGQEVILRCVPISNHLYFYWYRQILGQKVEFLVSFYNNEISEKSEIFDDQFSVERPDGSNFTLKIRSTKLEDSAMYFCASSGYTEETQYFGPGTRLLVL.

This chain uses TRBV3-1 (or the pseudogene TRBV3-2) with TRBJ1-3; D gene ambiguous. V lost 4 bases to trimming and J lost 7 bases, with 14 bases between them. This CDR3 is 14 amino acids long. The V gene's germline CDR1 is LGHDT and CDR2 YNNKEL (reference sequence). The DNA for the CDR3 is TGTGCCAGCAGCCCCCCCTCGACAAGTAACACCATATATTTT. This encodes CASSPPSTSNTIYF.

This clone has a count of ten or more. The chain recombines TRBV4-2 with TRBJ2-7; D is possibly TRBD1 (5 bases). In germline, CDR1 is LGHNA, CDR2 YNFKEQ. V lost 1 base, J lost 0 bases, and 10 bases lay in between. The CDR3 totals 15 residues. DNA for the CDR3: TGTGCCAGCAGCCAAGTACGTGACAGCTCCTACGAGCAGTACTTC. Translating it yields CASSQVRDSSYEQYF.

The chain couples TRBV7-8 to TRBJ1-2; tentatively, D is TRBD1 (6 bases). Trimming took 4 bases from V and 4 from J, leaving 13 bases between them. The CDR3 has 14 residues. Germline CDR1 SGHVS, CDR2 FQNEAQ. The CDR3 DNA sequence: TGTGCCAGCAGCTCGACTACAGGGTTCTATGGCTACACCTTC. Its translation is CASSSTTGFYGYTF.

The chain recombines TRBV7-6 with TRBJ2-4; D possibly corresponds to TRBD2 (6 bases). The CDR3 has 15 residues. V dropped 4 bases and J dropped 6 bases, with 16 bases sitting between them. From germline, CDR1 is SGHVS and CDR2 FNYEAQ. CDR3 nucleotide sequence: TGTGCCAGCAGCTCCCGGCCGGGAGCGGGAAACATTCAGTACTTC. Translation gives CASSSRPGAGNIQYF.

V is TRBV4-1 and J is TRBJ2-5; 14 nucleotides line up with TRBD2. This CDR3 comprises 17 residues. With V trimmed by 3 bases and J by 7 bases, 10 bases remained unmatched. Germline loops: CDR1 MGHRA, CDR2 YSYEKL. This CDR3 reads CASSHGLAGGRAGTQYF. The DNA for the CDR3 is TGCGCCAGCAGCCACGGACTAGCGGGGGGACGAGCGGGGACCCAGTACTTC.

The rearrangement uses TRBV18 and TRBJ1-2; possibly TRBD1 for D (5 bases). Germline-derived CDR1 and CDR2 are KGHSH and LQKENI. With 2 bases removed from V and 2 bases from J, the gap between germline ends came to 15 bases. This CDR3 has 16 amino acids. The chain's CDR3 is CASSPGAGPQNYGYTF. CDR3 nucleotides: TGTGCCAGCTCACCAGGGGCGGGGCCTCAAAACTATGGCTACACCTTC.

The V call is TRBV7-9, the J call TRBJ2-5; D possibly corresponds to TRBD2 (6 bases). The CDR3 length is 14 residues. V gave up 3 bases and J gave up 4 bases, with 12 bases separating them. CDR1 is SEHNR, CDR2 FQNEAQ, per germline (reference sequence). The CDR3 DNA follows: TGTGCCAGCAGCTTCCGGGACTTAGTAGAGACCCAGTACTTC. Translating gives CASSFRDLVETQYF.